The 2 T cell receptor beta chains listed next were all sequenced from one sample in a study of regulatory T cells in long-lasting Graves disease. According to the study, TCR beta libraries were built with iRepertoire HTBI primers and CDR3-region Arm-PCR. TCRdb independently ran MiXCR on the multiplex PCR reads; one entry per CDR3 protein. The table records more than 650,000 distinct CDR3 sequences, around 30% of them present only once. Noted time point: persistent/refractory GD, antithyroid drugs over 5 years with positive TRAb. PBMC RNA served as the TCR library source. The material was peripheral blood mononuclear cells (PBMCs), obtained when the disease was refractory, from a patient treated with antithyroid drugs. The receptors come from a female donor with Graves disease.

This clonotype was seen just once. DNA of the CDR3: TGTGCCAGCAGTTTATTACCGGGACAGGGTCCAGATACGCAGTATTTT. Its translation: CASSLLPGQGPDTQYF. This rearrangement joins TRBV28 to TRBJ2-3; 9 bases agree with TRBD1. Germline assignment: CDR1 MDHEN and CDR2 SYDVKM. This CDR3 has 16 amino acids. The junction had 6 bases not matched to a gene; V was cut back by 1 base and J by 4 bases.

The count of this clonotype is one. A much larger clone lies one base from this, so it may be a read error. This chain connects TRBV2 to TRBJ1-5, with D tentatively TRBD1 (5 bases). The CDR3 runs 16 residues. Germline-derived CDR1 and CDR2 are SNHLY and FYNNEI. The CDR3 DNA reads as TGTGCCAACAGTGAAGCGCTGGCGCTCGGGGGTCAGCCCCAGCATTTT. It is translated as CANSEALALGGQPQHF.